This TCR beta chain was recovered during a study of shared clonotypes between healthy human individuals. This CDR3 spans 11 amino acids. The V gene's germline CDR1 is GTSNPN and CDR2 SVGIG (reference sequence). Trimming cost V 2 bases and J 7 bases, with 8 bases left between them. TCRdb's table, derived via immunoSEQ multiplex PCR, lists solely in-frame clones and lacks some. Of about 1.1 million clones listed, about 72% are singletons. HIV-negative, healthy adults without recent acute infections or vaccinations were the donors. The sequenced sample consisted of memory CD4+ T cells from PBMCs. Sample subset: CD45RA-negative fraction. This sequence joins TRBV30 and TRBJ1-1; no clear D gene. The source is a man younger than 35 in good health. Some clones in this sample may be carry-over from other donors' samples. The DNA for the CDR3 is TGTGCCTGGAGTCCGACGGTTGAAGCTTTCTTT. Its translation: CAWSPTVEAFF.